The next 25 T cell receptor beta chains were all read from a single sample in a study of intratumoral heterogeneity in liver cancer. Library preparation used the immunoSEQ multiplex PCR assay. This immuneACCESS table, as held by TCRdb, lists in-frame sequences with V and J called but not all clones. Of the missing ones, under half trace to an unresolved V gene in checked studies; the others have no known cause. Here the sample has around 5,400 clones; 68% occur a single time. More than 20% of the sample is taken by the ten largest. The input for sequencing was tumor-adjacent normal tissue, taken before any cancer treatment. These receptor sequences come from a man between 65 and 79 years old with hepatocellular carcinoma.

The sample holds a few counts of this clone. V usage is TRBV15 and J usage is TRBJ2-7; TRBD2 matches 11 bases. The CDR3 runs 17 residues. Germline V gene sequence: CDR1 LNHNV, CDR2 YYDKDF (reference sequence). Trimming at V came to 0 bases and at J to 5 bases, leaving 9 bases not matched to a gene. CDR3 DNA sequence: TGTGCCACCAGCAGAGATCGGGTAGCGGGGGGGACTAACGAGCAGTACTTC. Translating it yields CATSRDRVAGGTNEQYF.

The chain combines TRBV2 with TRBJ2-5; possible D gene TRBD2, 5 bases. This CDR3 contains 16 residues. Trimming shortened V by 0 bases and J by 5 bases, and 16 bases separated the two germline ends. Germline V gene data show CDR1 as SNHLY and CDR2 as FYNNEI. The CDR3 DNA reads as TGTGCCAGCAGTGAAGCGCGAGCAGGACTTGGGGAGACCCAGTACTTC. Translating gives CASSEARAGLGETQYF. The full variable domain, with the rest looked up from reference TRBV2 and TRBJ2-5, is EPEVTQTPSHQVTQMGQEVILRCVPISNHLYFYWYRQILGQKVEFLVSFYNNEISEKSEIFDDQFSVERPDGSNFTLKIRSTKLEDSAMYFCASSEARAGLGETQYFGPGTRLLVL.

This sequence joins TRBV7-9 and TRBJ1-1; 9 bases line up with TRBD1. Germline trimming cut 2 bases from V and 4 bases from J; bases unmatched to any gene: 2. Germline lookup yields CDR1 SEHNR and CDR2 FQNEAQ (reference sequence). The CDR3 spans 14 residues. The CDR3 DNA follows: TGTGCCAGCAGCTTAAGGACAGGGGTCACTGAAGCTTTCTTT. Its translation: CASSLRTGVTEAFF.

This chain uses TRBV7-8 with TRBJ1-5; D unresolved. With 3 bases removed from V and 2 bases from J, the gap between germline ends came to 8 bases. This CDR3 spans 14 amino acids. Germline CDR1 SGHVS, CDR2 FQNEAQ. The CDR3: CASSFSDGNQPQHF. In nucleotides, the CDR3 is TGTGCCAGCAGCTTCTCGGATGGCAATCAGCCCCAGCATTTT.

The V call is TRBV10-3, the J call TRBJ1-2, with 7 bases matching TRBD1. From germline, CDR1 is ENHRY and CDR2 SYGVKD. V lost 10 bases to trimming and J lost 4 bases; unmatched junction nucleotides: 9. CDR3 size: 13 residues. The CDR3 sequence is CATRDSLPYGYTF. DNA of the CDR3: TGTGCCACGAGGGACAGCCTCCCCTATGGCTACACCTTC.

The chain recombines TRBV3-1 (or the pseudogene TRBV3-2) with TRBJ2-3; perhaps TRBD1 as D (5 bases). This CDR3 is 13 amino acids long. V was pared by 0 bases and J by 9 bases, with 10 bases between. Per germline, CDR1 LGHDT and CDR2 YNNKEL (reference sequence). The CDR3 DNA reads TGTGCCAGCAGCCAAGATCAGCCAGGGACGCAGTATTTT. Translating it yields CASSQDQPGTQYF.

The chain uses TRBV4-3 and TRBJ1-1, with 7 positions matching TRBD1. After removal of 4 bases from V and 0 bases from J, the junction contained 17 bases not matched to a gene. This CDR3 spans 19 amino acids. Germline V CDR1 and CDR2: LGHNA, YSLEER. Here the CDR3 reads CASSRARTGQSVMNTEAFF. The CDR3 DNA sequence: TGCGCCAGCAGCCGAGCACGGACGGGACAGTCCGTTATGAACACTGAAGCTTTCTTT.

This clone was picked up one time. V is TRBV4-2 and J is TRBJ1-1; no clear D gene. Germline values: CDR1 LGHNA, CDR2 YNFKEQ. Trimming shortened V by 0 bases and J by 8 bases, and 7 bases separated the two germline ends. This CDR3 has 12 amino acids. The CDR3 nucleotides are TGTGCCAGCAGCCAAGACTTAGGAGAAGCTTTCTTT. Protein product: CASSQDLGEAFF.

V gene TRBV5-1 combines with J gene TRBJ2-2; D ambiguous. Trimming pared 4 bases from V and 8 bases from J, leaving 12 bases between. Per germline, CDR1 SGHRS and CDR2 YFSETQ. This CDR3 is 13 amino acids long. This CDR3 reads CASSPHSGGELFF. CDR3 coding DNA: TGCGCCAGCAGCCCCCACAGTGGTGGGGAGCTGTTTTTT.

The rearrangement links TRBV10-3 to TRBJ2-1, with 10 bases lining up with TRBD2. The germline gives CDR1 ENHRY, CDR2 SYGVKD. With V trimmed by 3 bases and J by 4 bases, 3 bases remained unmatched. The CDR3 has 15 residues. This chain's CDR3 is CAISDTSGAYNEQFF. CDR3 DNA: TGTGCCATCAGTGACACTAGCGGGGCTTACAATGAGCAGTTCTTC.

CDR3 sequence reads: CASKGTGSNTEAFF. The CDR3, as DNA: TGTGCCAGCAAGGGGACAGGGTCGAACACTGAAGCTTTCTTT. The chain joins TRBV6-5 to TRBJ1-1; 9 bases match TRBD1. V shed 7 bases, J shed 1 base, and the junction held 4 bases outside the gene matches. The length of the CDR3 is 14 residues. Germline loops: CDR1 MNHEY, CDR2 SVGAGI.

V and J are TRBV7-9 and TRBJ2-1; no reliable D call. Germline CDR1 reads SEHNR; CDR2 reads FQNEAQ (reference sequence). The CDR3 loop spans 12 amino acids. Trimming shortened V by 0 bases and J by 7 bases, and 4 bases separated the two germline ends. The chain's CDR3 is CASSLAENEQFF. The CDR3 region has the DNA TGTGCCAGCAGCTTAGCGGAAAATGAGCAGTTCTTC.

V is TRBV6-4 and J is TRBJ2-1; TRBD1 agrees at 7 bases. This CDR3 has 14 amino acids. Germline trimming cut 4 bases from V and 0 bases from J; bases unmatched to any gene: 0. CDR1 is MRHNA and CDR2 is SNTAGT in the germline V gene. The CDR3 loop is CASSGDSSYNEQFF. CDR3 DNA sequence: TGTGCCAGCAGTGGGGACAGCTCCTACAATGAGCAGTTCTTC.

The chain uses TRBV15 and TRBJ1-6; unclear D gene. Germline V gene lookup returns CDR1 LNHNV and CDR2 YYDKDF (reference sequence). V was trimmed by 0 bases and J by 2 bases, leaving 11 bases between them. The length of the CDR3 is 17 residues. CDR3 DNA: TGTGCCACCAGCAGAGACCCCGGCTACGCCTATAATTCACCCCTCCACTTT. As protein: CATSRDPGYAYNSPLHF.

CDR3 protein: CASSLLRGSNYGYTF. The CDR3, as DNA: TGTGCCAGCAGTTTATTGCGGGGCAGTAACTATGGCTACACCTTC. The chain recombines TRBV28 with TRBJ1-2, with TRBD1 as a possible D gene (5 bases). The CDR3 runs 15 residues. Germline values: CDR1 MDHEN, CDR2 SYDVKM. With 1 base removed from V and 1 base from J, the gap between germline ends came to 10 bases.

The J gene is TRBJ2-5, the V gene TRBV9; D is uncertain. CDR1 and CDR2 (germline): SGDLS, YYNGEE. CDR3 length: 15 residues. Trimming shortened V by 0 bases and J by 2 bases, and 11 bases separated the two germline ends. The CDR3 loop reads CASSVASIPQETQYF. The CDR3 DNA reads as TGTGCCAGCAGCGTAGCTTCCATCCCTCAAGAGACCCAGTACTTC.

The gene calls are TRBV5-8 and TRBJ1-5; D remains ambiguous. CDR3 length: 12 residues. Trimming took off 4 bases at V and 3 bases at J, with 5 bases between the two ends. CDR1 SGHTS and CDR2 YDEGEE come from the germline V gene. In nucleotides, the CDR3 is TGTGCCAGCAGCCCCTACAATCAGCCCCAGCATTTT. The encoded protein is CASSPYNQPQHF. Complete variable domain (other parts from reference TRBV5-8 and TRBJ1-5): EAGVTQSPTHLIKTRGQQATLRCSPISGHTSVYWYQQALGLGLQFLLWYDEGEERNRGNFPPRFSGRQFPNYSSELNVNALELEDSALYLCASSPYNQPQHFGDGTRLSIL.

This chain connects TRBV7-2 to TRBJ1-1, with D perhaps matching TRBD1 (6 bases). Trimming pared 1 base from V and 2 bases from J, leaving 14 bases between. The V gene's germline CDR1 is SGHTA and CDR2 FQGNSA. The CDR3 length is 16 residues. The DNA for the CDR3 is TGTGCCAGCAGCTTAGGCGGGGGGCGGTCAAACACTGAAGCTTTCTTT. Amino acids: CASSLGGGRSNTEAFF.

The rearrangement links TRBV29-1 to TRBJ2-2; TRBD1 matches at 7 bases. The CDR3 is 15 residues long. Trimming at V came to 5 bases and at J to 2 bases, leaving 8 bases not matched to a gene. Germline loops: CDR1 SQVTM, CDR2 ANQGSEA. The DNA of the CDR3 is TGCAGCGTTCTCACCGGGACAGACAACACCGGGGAGCTGTTTTTT. Translation gives CSVLTGTDNTGELFF.

This chain connects TRBV7-3 to TRBJ2-3; D is uncertain. Germline-derived CDR1 and CDR2 are SGHTA and FQGTGA. V lost 5 bases, J lost 0 bases, and 9 bases lay in between. The CDR3 is 14 amino acids. CDR3 residues: CASSPAYSTDTQYF. The CDR3 DNA is TGTGCCAGCAGCCCGGCATATAGCACAGATACGCAGTATTTT.

The chain employs TRBV7-9 and TRBJ2-5; a weak D match, TRBD1 (5 bases). The V gene lost 3 bases and the J gene lost 5 bases, with 13 bases spanning the gap. The CDR3 is 14 amino acids. Germline V gene lookup returns CDR1 SEHNR and CDR2 FQNEAQ (reference sequence). CDR3 DNA: TGTGCCAGCAGCTTGCCTCAGGGCTCCGAGACCCAGTACTTC. Residues: CASSLPQGSETQYF.

This clone was detected once. This chain uses TRBV6-2 or TRBV6-3 with TRBJ2-7; unclear D gene. Trimming cost V 5 bases and J 7 bases, with 9 bases left between them. This CDR3 contains 11 residues. Germline CDR1 and CDR2: MNHEY and SVGEGT. The CDR3 is CASSIRREQYF. The CDR3 coding sequence is TGTGCCAGCAGTATCCGCCGGGAGCAGTACTTC.

V usage is TRBV2 and J usage is TRBJ1-2; D is unresolved. The V end was cut by 4 bases, the J end by 8 bases, with 14 bases between. Germline V gene sequence: CDR1 SNHLY, CDR2 FYNNEI. This CDR3 is built from 13 residues. The CDR3 here is CASSVGGSLGYTF. Here the CDR3 DNA reads TGTGCCAGCAGTGTTGGTGGGTCGCTCGGCTACACCTTC.

The chain couples TRBV18 to TRBJ2-3; tentative D call: TRBD2 (6 bases). V was clipped by 1 base and J by 4 bases, with 12 bases between them. Germline-derived CDR1 and CDR2 are KGHSH and LQKENI. The CDR3 extends over 15 amino acids. In DNA, the CDR3 is TGTGCCAGCTCACCACGGAGGGGCTTAGCAGATACGCAGTATTTT. It codes for CASSPRRGLADTQYF.

The chain has TRBV25-1 and TRBJ1-2; 7 nucleotides agree with TRBD1. V shed 4 bases, J shed 2 bases, and the junction held 4 bases outside the gene matches. The germline V gene encodes CDR1 MGHDK and CDR2 SYGVNS. The CDR3 is 14 residues long. The chain's CDR3 is CASSGGTANYGYTF. CDR3 nucleotides: TGTGCCAGCAGTGGCGGGACAGCAAACTATGGCTACACCTTC.